Sequencing of this T cell receptor beta chain was carried out in a study of T cells after posttransplantation cyclophosphamide listed by TCRdb under 2016. Background on the whole study: Using TRB sequencing, the study followed how the T cell repertoire rebuilt after myeloablative bone marrow transplantation with posttransplantation cyclophosphamide given as GVHD prophylaxis. Antigen receptor sequencing covered samples from approximately 32 PTCy-treated patients and around 15 of their related bone marrow donors. Blood from all 30 or so PTCy patients who had 1-year posttransplant specimens underwent TRB sequencing. TRB sequencing was also done on up to 3 additional blood samples from 2 to 5.2 years after transplant in 3 patients, and on pretransplant blood from a handful of patients. Because TRA and TRB clonality correlated tightly in roughly 10 samples, the subsequent TCR analyses were limited to TRB only. Public TRB sequences were queried against a database of over 3,600 sequences associated with responses to pathogens, tumor antigens, self-antigens and alloantigens. General study outcomes and caveats: The TRB repertoires of T cells infiltrating skin or GI tract showed only limited overlap with the TRB repertoires of T cells in blood. Across 45 patients, recipient CMV seropositivity and CMV reactivation were highly associated with TRB clonality; PTCy diversity was similar to CNI/methotrexate controls. Donor-recipient similarity was low at 1-2 months but rose over the first year, and later blood repertoires were often dominated by donor CD8+ memory clones.

Note on this clone: Its cognate antigen has yet to be identified. The sample holds no much larger clone one base away, and base qualities are not on file.

Peripheral blood samples were provided by related bone marrow donors on the day of marrow donation. Mononuclear cells from peripheral blood and bone marrow were separated by Ficoll-Hypaque density centrifugation and then cryopreserved. Sorting of CD4+ and CD8+ T cells, including naive and memory subsets, was performed by FACS on a FACSAria II. TRB sequencing used genomic DNA with the immunoSEQ assay at survey resolution or the hsTCRB kit. On the authors' methods: The immunoSEQ software was used for initial read processing, and the LymphoSeq R package was used for repertoire analyses. Clonality was calculated as 1 minus normalized Shannon entropy, and the Gini coefficient was also calculated for each TRB dataset. Phenotypes of unsorted samples were inferred by mapping TRB sequences from sorted subsets of the recipient or donor onto the same recipient's unsorted samples. TCRdb took over this immuneACCESS table, retaining in-frame rearrangements with V and J assigned. Such tables are incomplete; in checked studies, under half of the missing clones stem from an unresolved V gene, and the remainder is unexplained. V and J calls and clone size come straight from that table; D and trimming were deduced from the DNA. In this sample the table shows around 600 clones, 70% to 90% of which occur a single time. 25% to 35% of the sample is held by the ten biggest clonotypes.

Based on the germline V gene, the CDR1 and CDR2 sequences are MDHEN and SYDVKM. V loses 3 bases, J loses 4 bases, and the germline ends lie 7 bases apart. The CDR3 sequence holds 12 residues, the cysteine and phenylalanine included. The sequence is cut down to CDR3 DNA, 36 bases in frame from base 1. The sample was memory CD8+ T cells sorted from blood. The chain is made from TRBV28 and TRBJ2-7, with the D segment identity uncertain. The source is a man in his forties or fifties in good health, CMV-negative, and a related stem cell transplant donor. The CDR3 region has the sequence CASSFSTYEQYF. The sequenced DNA is TGTGCCAGCAGTTTCTCCACTTACGAGCAGTACTTC.